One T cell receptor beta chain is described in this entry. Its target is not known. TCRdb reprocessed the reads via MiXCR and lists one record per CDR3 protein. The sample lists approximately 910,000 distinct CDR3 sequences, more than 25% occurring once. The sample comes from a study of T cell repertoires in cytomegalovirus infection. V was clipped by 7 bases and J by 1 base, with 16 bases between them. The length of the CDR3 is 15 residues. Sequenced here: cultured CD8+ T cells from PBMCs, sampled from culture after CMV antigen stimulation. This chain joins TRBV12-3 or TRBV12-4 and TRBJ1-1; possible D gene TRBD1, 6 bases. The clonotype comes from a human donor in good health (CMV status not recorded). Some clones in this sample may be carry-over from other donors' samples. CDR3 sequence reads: CASTLSGGRNTEAFF. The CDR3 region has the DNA TGTGCCAGCACCCTTTCGGGGGGCAGGAACACTGAAGCTTTCTTT.